The 8 T cell receptor beta chains below come from one sample, sequenced in a study of blood T cell repertoires in COVID-19. TCRdb's table, derived via immunoSEQ multiplex PCR, lists solely in-frame clones and lacks some. The sample comprises some 210,000 clones, 81% of which are singletons, and just under 9% rests with the top ten. What was sequenced was PBMCs or T cells enriched from blood (not recorded which). These receptors were collected from a woman in her fifties or sixties with acute COVID-19.

The rearrangement uses TRBV2 and TRBJ1-1; D not resolved. Germline V gene sequence: CDR1 SNHLY, CDR2 FYNNEI. V dropped 7 bases and J dropped 0 bases, with 15 bases sitting between them. This CDR3 has 15 residues. In nucleotides, the CDR3 is TGTGCCAGCAACTCAGTATCGAGGTTGAACACTGAAGCTTTCTTT. This codes for CASNSVSRLNTEAFF.

V gene TRBV11-2 combines with J gene TRBJ1-3, with 7 bases that match TRBD1. Germline V CDR1 and CDR2: SGHAT, FQNNGV. The CDR3 has 16 amino acids. V lost 2 bases to trimming and J lost 2 bases; unmatched junction nucleotides: 6. As DNA, the CDR3 is TGTGCCAGCAGCTTACAACCGACAGGGACTGGAAACACCATATATTTT. It specifies CASSLQPTGTGNTIYF. The complete variable domain, with remaining parts taken from reference TRBV11-2 and TRBJ1-3, reads EAGVAQSPRYKIIEKRQSVAFWCNPISGHATLYWYQQILGQGPKLLIQFQNNGVVDDSQLPKDRFSAERLKGVDSTLKIQPAKLEDSAVYLCASSLQPTGTGNTIYFGEGSWLTVV.

The chain uses TRBV4-3 and TRBJ2-1; 11 bases line up with TRBD2. V trimming: 4 bases; J trimming: 10 bases; junction bases outside the gene matches: 12. The CDR3 contains 16 residues. From germline, CDR1 is LGHNA and CDR2 YSLEER. The CDR3 is CASSRIAGGPGWEQFF. DNA of the CDR3: TGCGCCAGCAGCCGTATAGCGGGGGGGCCGGGTTGGGAGCAGTTCTTC.

This chain links TRBV18 with TRBJ2-1; the D is unclear. The CDR3 is 12 residues long. V was shortened by 5 bases and J by 5 bases, with 7 bases between the two germline ends. CDR1 KGHSH and CDR2 LQKENI come from the germline V gene. CDR3: CASSSLHNEQFF. CDR3 nucleotides: TGTGCCAGCTCAAGCCTGCACAATGAGCAGTTCTTC.

This chain links TRBV11-2 with TRBJ2-7; 9 positions agree with TRBD1. Per germline, CDR1 SGHAT and CDR2 FQNNGV. The V gene end was trimmed by 5 bases and the J gene end by 2 bases; junction bases not matched to a gene: 7. The length of the CDR3 is 15 residues. CDR3 loop: CASSRTGTGTYEQYF. CDR3 bases: TGTGCCAGCAGCCGAACAGGGACAGGGACCTACGAGCAGTACTTC.

J is TRBJ2-7 and V is TRBV7-9; 7 bases map to TRBD2. Germline CDR1 and CDR2: SEHNR and FQNEAQ (reference sequence). V lost 6 bases and J lost 0; bases outside the gene matches: 8. This CDR3 is built from 15 residues. The CDR3 sequence: CASRVGRGSSYEQYF. The CDR3 DNA follows: TGTGCCAGCAGGGTTGGGCGGGGGAGCTCCTACGAGCAGTACTTC. The whole variable domain, remainder taken from reference TRBV7-9 and TRBJ2-7, is DTGVSQNPRHKITKRGQNVTFRCDPISEHNRLYWYRQTLGQGPEFLTYFQNEAQLEKSRLLSDRFSAERPKGSFSTLEIQRTEQGDSAMYLCASRVGRGSSYEQYFGPGTRLTVT.

This chain joins TRBV6-2 or TRBV6-3 and TRBJ1-5; D might be TRBD1 (5 bases). Germline CDR1 reads MNHEY; CDR2 reads SVGEGT. The CDR3 has 15 amino acids. Trimming removed 0 bases from V and 6 bases from J, with 12 bases in between. The CDR3 DNA reads as TGTGCCAGCAGTTACTCGTTCGGGGGTAGTCAGCCCCAGCATTTT. It is translated as CASSYSFGGSQPQHF.

V is TRBV6-1 and J is TRBJ2-7; D perhaps matches TRBD1 (6 bases). Germline CDR1 MNHNS, CDR2 SASEGT. V was clipped by 1 base and J by 7 bases, with 17 bases between them. CDR3 length: 15 residues. CDR3 nucleotide sequence: TGTGCCAGCAGTGAAGAGGTTTGGGGGCTTCGGGAGCAGTACTTC. It yields the protein CASSEEVWGLREQYF.